The 30 T cell receptor beta chains in this list originate from one sample, sequenced in a study of blood T cells in healthy people across ages. Using a J-beta primer mix together with a sample-barcoded 5' primer, a second PCR was run for roughly 6 to 11 cycles. A single record per CDR3 protein comes from TCRdb applying MiXCR to the 5' RACE reads. The table includes 1.5 million to 2 million distinct CDR3 sequences, about 49% detected once. The sequenced sample was blood. These receptors came from a woman aged 40 to 50 in good health.

This clonotype was detected once. The V and J genes are TRBV14 and TRBJ1-2; the D gene is possibly TRBD1 (5 bases). The CDR3 covers 15 residues. V was clipped by 4 bases and J by 8 bases, with 20 bases between them. Germline V gives CDR1 SGHDN, CDR2 FVKESK. CDR3 protein: CASSREGPPGGGYTF. For the CDR3, the DNA is TGTGCCAGCAGCCGAGAGGGACCTCCTGGGGGAGGCTACACCTTC.

The chain combines TRBV6-1 with TRBJ2-3; unclear D gene. The ends were cut back, 2 bases at V and 2 bases at J, with 8 bases in the middle. Germline values: CDR1 MNHNS, CDR2 SASEGT. The CDR3 contains 14 residues. The CDR3 here is CASSEPTVTDTQYF. CDR3 nucleotides: TGTGCCAGCAGTGAACCCACTGTCACAGATACGCAGTATTTT.

This chain uses TRBV6-1 with TRBJ2-1, with TRBD2 matching over 11 bases. The junction had 6 bases not matched to a gene; V was cut back by 7 bases and J by 7 bases. Germline loops: CDR1 MNHNS, CDR2 SASEGT. The CDR3 is 14 residues long. This CDR3 is CASTPSGGLNEQFF. CDR3 DNA sequence: TGTGCCAGCACCCCTAGCGGGGGGTTGAATGAGCAGTTCTTC.

This clonotype was counted only a few times. V usage is TRBV5-1 and J usage is TRBJ2-1; 7 positions match TRBD2. The CDR3 has 16 residues. The V segment lost 2 bases and the J segment 6 bases; nucleotides outside the gene matches: 11. In germline, CDR1 is SGHRS, CDR2 YFSETQ. The CDR3 DNA is TGCGCCAGCAGCTTAGCGGGACGGGTGATTATCAATGAGCAGTTCTTC. As protein: CASSLAGRVIINEQFF.

The chain couples TRBV2 to TRBJ2-5; possibly TRBD2 for D (6 bases). Germline values: CDR1 SNHLY, CDR2 FYNNEI. The V and J ends lost 6 bases and 0 bases respectively, with 11 bases between them. The CDR3 loop spans 14 amino acids. The CDR3 DNA sequence: TGTGCCAGCAGCTCGGGACTTAACCAAGAGACCCAGTACTTC. Translation gives CASSSGLNQETQYF.

This sequence joins TRBV12-3 or TRBV12-4 and TRBJ2-3, with TRBD2 matching over 7 bases. The CDR3 length is 14 residues. With V trimmed by 8 bases and J by 0 bases, 5 bases remained unmatched. The CDR3 loop reads CASAGDSSTDTQYF. The CDR3 DNA reads as TGTGCCAGCGCGGGGGACTCTAGCACAGATACGCAGTATTTT.

This clonotype was observed once. Here the CDR3 DNA reads TGTGCCAGCAGCTCGTCGAGGGCAGCCTACGAGCAGTACTTC. Translated, it gives CASSSSRAAYEQYF. The chain couples TRBV7-2 to TRBJ2-4, with D possibly matching TRBD2 (5 bases). The DNA end favors TRBJ2-7, so the J call may be wrong. CDR3 length: 14 amino acids. Germline CDR1 SGHTA, CDR2 FQGNSA.

This clonotype was seen a few times. This rearrangement joins TRBV2 to TRBJ2-1; 9 positions match TRBD2. This CDR3 has 15 amino acids. Unmatched junction bases numbered 7, after V lost 6 bases and J lost 4 bases. Germline V gives CDR1 SNHLY, CDR2 FYNNEI. The CDR3 nucleotides are TGTGCCAGCAGGGCATCTAGCGGGAATTACAATGAGCAGTTCTTC. Amino acids: CASRASSGNYNEQFF. Based on the CDR3 plus reference TRBV2 and TRBJ2-1, the full variable domain is EPEVTQTPSHQVTQMGQEVILRCVPISNHLYFYWYRQILGQKVEFLVSFYNNEISEKSEIFDDQFSVERPDGSNFTLKIRSTKLEDSAMYFCASRASSGNYNEQFFGPGTRLTVL.

This clonotype has at least ten counts. The V call is TRBV6-5, the J call TRBJ2-5; tentatively, D is TRBD1 (5 bases). V was cut by 8 bases and J by 5 bases, with 21 bases left in between. Germline lookup yields CDR1 MNHEY and CDR2 SVGAGI. The CDR3 is 15 amino acids. CDR3: CASAPRTRLEETQYF. The CDR3 DNA reads TGTGCCAGCGCACCTCGGACACGCTTGGAGGAGACCCAGTACTTC.

This clonotype was counted only a few times. The rearrangement joins TRBV29-1 to TRBJ2-5; D is uncertain. This CDR3 has 14 residues. Germline values: CDR1 SQVTM, CDR2 ANQGSEA. The V gene lost 6 bases and the J gene lost 4 bases, with 18 bases spanning the gap. The CDR3 loop reads CSVIYGVVGETQYF. CDR3 bases: TGCAGCGTCATCTATGGGGTGGTAGGAGAGACCCAGTACTTC.

This sequence joins TRBV5-1 and TRBJ1-6; D remains unclear. V was pared by 2 bases and J by 7 bases, with 10 bases between. This CDR3 comprises 14 residues. CDR1 and CDR2 (germline): SGHRS, YFSETQ. CDR3 sequence reads: CASSFQRGNSPLHF. CDR3 nucleotide sequence: TGCGCCAGCAGCTTCCAACGCGGGAATTCACCCCTCCACTTT.

The CDR3 DNA is TGCAGCGTTGTTCACTTCAACGAGCAGTACTTC. Amino acid sequence: CSVVHFNEQYF. The rearrangement joins TRBV29-1 to TRBJ2-7; D unresolved. CDR1 is SQVTM and CDR2 is ANQGSEA in the germline V gene. Trimming removed 4 bases from V and 5 bases from J, with 9 bases in between. The CDR3 covers 11 residues.

This clonotype was found a few times. This chain uses TRBV29-1 with TRBJ1-2, with 11 bases matching TRBD1. Germline CDR1 reads SQVTM; CDR2 reads ANQGSEA. The CDR3 covers 13 residues. The junction had 8 bases not matched to a gene; V was cut back by 6 bases and J by 8 bases. The CDR3 sequence: CSVITGTGGGYTF. CDR3 sequence (DNA): TGCAGCGTCATTACCGGGACAGGGGGAGGCTACACCTTC.

This chain's CDR3 is CASSKALISLAAAEGPRETQYF. In nucleotides, the CDR3 is TGTGCCAGCAGCAAAGCTCTAATCAGTCTGGCCGCAGCGGAGGGCCCAAGAGAGACCCAGTACTTC. The chain uses TRBV21-1 and TRBJ2-7; no check of the table's D call, TRBD2, against the DNA was made. Gene TRBJ2-5 matches the end of the DNA better, so the J call may be wrong. TRBV21-1 is assigned pseudogene status. This CDR3 has 22 residues.

This chain joins TRBV11-2 and TRBJ2-4; no definite D call. From germline, CDR1 is SGHAT and CDR2 FQNNGV. CDR3 size: 15 residues. The CDR3 region is CAHTHAALAKNIQYF. The CDR3 DNA is TGTGCACACACTCACGCGGCCTTAGCCAAAAACATTCAGTACTTC.

This clonotype was counted a few times. This chain connects TRBV16 to TRBJ1-2; maybe TRBD1 (5 bases). V was pared by 4 bases and J by 7 bases, with 13 bases between. Germline V gives CDR1 KGHSY, CDR2 FQNENV. This CDR3 spans 13 amino acids. The DNA of the CDR3 is TGTGCCAGCAGCCGACTCCTGGGGGGTGGCTACACCTTC. Translation: CASSRLLGGGYTF.

This clonotype was seen many times. The V call is TRBV28, the J call TRBJ2-7; tentatively, D is TRBD2 (5 bases). Germline V CDR1 and CDR2: MDHEN, SYDVKM. Trimming cost V 6 bases and J 0 bases, with 9 bases left between them. The CDR3 is 13 amino acids. The CDR3 spells CASSPGSSYEQYF. CDR3 nucleotides: TGTGCCAGCAGCCCGGGGAGCTCCTACGAGCAGTACTTC.

The CDR3 here is CASSLSNAPGGRDPNYGYTF. The CDR3 coding sequence is TGTGCCAGCAGCCTCTCTAACGCACCGGGGGGGCGCGACCCTAACTATGGCTACACCTTC. The chain employs TRBV4-2 and TRBJ1-2; weak D call: TRBD1 (6 bases). V lost 4 bases and J 0 bases, leaving 27 bases between the germline ends. The length of the CDR3 is 20 residues. The germline V gene has CDR1 LGHNA and CDR2 YNFKEQ.

This clonotype was observed a few times. This sequence joins TRBV7-9 and TRBJ1-1, with D perhaps matching TRBD1 (5 bases). Trimming took off 3 bases at V and 3 bases at J, with 14 bases between the two ends. This CDR3 has 15 residues. The germline V gene has CDR1 SEHNR and CDR2 FQNEAQ (reference sequence). CDR3 loop: CASSFEGRGDTEAFF. The CDR3 DNA follows: TGTGCCAGCAGCTTCGAGGGGAGGGGAGACACTGAAGCTTTCTTT.

The sample holds one count of this clonotype. The V call is TRBV4-3, the J call TRBJ2-1, with no clear D. The germline gives CDR1 LGHNA, CDR2 YSLEER. Trimming removed 1 base from V and 12 bases from J, with 13 bases in between. The CDR3 has 13 amino acids. The CDR3 spells CASSQGEQSGQFF. CDR3 in DNA: TGCGCCAGCAGCCAAGGGGAACAGTCGGGGCAGTTCTTC.

The genes are TRBV19 and TRBJ2-4, with a possible D match to TRBD1 (5 bases). CDR3 size: 14 residues. From germline, CDR1 is LNHDA and CDR2 SQIVND (reference sequence). V lost 4 bases and J 8 bases, leaving 15 bases between the germline ends. CDR3 region: CASSKQTDVDIQYF. The CDR3, as DNA: TGTGCCAGTAGTAAGCAGACAGATGTGGACATTCAGTACTTC.

This chain uses TRBV7-2 with TRBJ1-1; unclear D gene. Germline-derived CDR1 and CDR2 are SGHTA and FQGNSA. V lost 2 bases to trimming and J lost 0 bases, with 19 bases between them. The CDR3 is made up of 18 amino acids. This CDR3 is CASSLQGRDRSLNTEAFF. CDR3 sequence (DNA): TGTGCCAGCAGCTTACAAGGGCGGGATAGGAGCCTGAACACTGAAGCTTTCTTT.

CDR3 loop: CASTPGAGAYNEQFF. In nucleotides, the CDR3 is TGTGCCAGCACCCCAGGGGCCGGGGCTTACAATGAGCAGTTCTTC. The chain uses TRBV6-5 and TRBJ2-1; D is possibly TRBD1 (6 bases). CDR1 is MNHEY, CDR2 SVGAGI, per germline. V lost 7 bases and J 4 bases, leaving 17 bases between the germline ends. The CDR3 totals 15 residues.

The count of this clonotype is one. The J gene is TRBJ1-1, the V gene TRBV6-2 or TRBV6-3, with D possibly TRBD1 on 5 matching bases. Between the trimmed V and J ends, which lost 10 bases and 5 bases, there was a span of 23 bases. The CDR3 spans 15 residues. Per germline, CDR1 MNHEY and CDR2 SVGEGT. CDR3 nucleotide sequence: TGTGCCATTCGTGCCGGGGCCTCGAGAGGGACTGAAGCTTTCTTT. It codes for CAIRAGASRGTEAFF.

This clonotype has just a few counts. The J gene is TRBJ2-1, the V gene TRBV7-2, with 7 bases fitting TRBD2. Germline CDR1 reads SGHTA; CDR2 reads FQGNSA. Trimming at V came to 0 bases and at J to 9 bases, leaving 11 bases not matched to a gene. CDR3 length: 16 amino acids. For the CDR3, the DNA is TGTGCCAGCAGCTTAGCTGTTGGGAGGGCTTGGAGTGAGCAGTTCTTC. It specifies CASSLAVGRAWSEQFF.

The chain's CDR3 is CASSSQGGGGYTF. The CDR3 nucleotides read TGTGCCAGCAGCTCGCAGGGGGGAGGTGGCTACACCTTC. This chain joins TRBV7-3 and TRBJ1-2; 7 nucleotides line up with TRBD1. The CDR3 length is 13 residues. Trimming removed 4 bases from V and 7 bases from J; junction bases left unmatched: 6. From germline, CDR1 is SGHTA and CDR2 FQGTGA.

The chain joins TRBV5-1 to TRBJ1-4; weak D call: TRBD1 (6 bases). The CDR3 sequence is 18 residues long. Trimming left V 0 bases short and J 5 bases short, with 20 bases between. Germline-derived CDR1 and CDR2 are SGHRS and YFSETQ. The CDR3 is CASSLVPLARGVNEKLFF. CDR3 nucleotide sequence: TGCGCCAGCAGCTTGGTACCGCTAGCCAGGGGCGTAAATGAAAAACTGTTTTTT.

This clonotype has only a few counts. The rearrangement joins TRBV7-2 to TRBJ2-4; D is undetermined. Near its end, the DNA agrees better with TRBJ2-7, so the J call may be wrong. The CDR3 is made up of 13 amino acids. Looked up from germline, CDR1 is SGHTA and CDR2 is FQGNSA. The CDR3 is CASSLMRGYEQYF. CDR3 bases: TGTGCCAGCAGCTTAATGAGAGGTTACGAGCAGTACTTC.

The chain joins TRBV5-1 to TRBJ2-4; 8 nucleotides line up with TRBD1. This CDR3 region has 15 residues. With 0 bases clipped from V and 8 bases from J, the junction kept 7 bases outside the gene matches. Germline CDR1 reads SGHRS; CDR2 reads YFSETQ. The CDR3 DNA sequence: TGCGCCAGCAGCTTGGGGACAGGGAGTGTGTACATTCAGTACTTC. This sequence encodes CASSLGTGSVYIQYF.

This clonotype was seen only a few times. The rearrangement links TRBV4-2 to TRBJ1-4; D unclear. V lost 1 base, J lost 5 bases, and 8 bases lay in between. There are 14 residues in the CDR3. Germline V lookup: CDR1 LGHNA, CDR2 YNFKEQ. CDR3 DNA: TGTGCCAGCAGCCAAGGGATTGGGAATGAAAAACTGTTTTTT. This translates into CASSQGIGNEKLFF.